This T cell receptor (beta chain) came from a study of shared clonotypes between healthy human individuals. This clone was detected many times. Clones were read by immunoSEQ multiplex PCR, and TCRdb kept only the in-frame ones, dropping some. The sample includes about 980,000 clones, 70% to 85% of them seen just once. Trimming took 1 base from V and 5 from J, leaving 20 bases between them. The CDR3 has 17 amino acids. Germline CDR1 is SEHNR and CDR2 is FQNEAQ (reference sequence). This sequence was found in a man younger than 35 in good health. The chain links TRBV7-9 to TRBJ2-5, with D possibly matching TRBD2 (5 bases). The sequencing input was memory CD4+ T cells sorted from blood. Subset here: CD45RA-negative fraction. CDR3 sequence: CASSLGGSVGERETQYF. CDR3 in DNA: TGTGCCAGCAGCTTAGGTGGTTCAGTGGGAGAGCGGGAGACCCAGTACTTC.